What follows are 24 T cell receptor beta chains derived from one specimen sequenced in a study of CD8 T cells in ankylosing spondylitis. Whole-study findings and limits: Seemingly characteristic of ankylosing spondylitis blood was a TCR beta motif consisting of about 8 highly homologous variants.

These receptors' antigens are unknown. TCRdb fed the 5' RACE reads into MiXCR, producing one record per CDR3 protein. The sample has 200,000 to 250,000 distinct CDR3 sequences; approximately 20% are singletons. Source material: blood, either unsorted or a sorted T cell fraction (not recorded which). The receptor source for this set is a male donor with ankylosing spondylitis.

There are many counts of this clonotype. The chain carries TRBV12-3 or TRBV12-4 and TRBJ2-1; D might be TRBD1 (5 bases). V was shortened by 1 base and J by 2 bases, with 9 bases between the two germline ends. CDR3 length: 15 amino acids. The CDR3 reads CASSLVGETYNEQFF. The CDR3 DNA sequence: TGTGCCAGCAGTTTAGTAGGGGAAACCTACAATGAGCAGTTCTTC.

The count of this clonotype is one. The V call is TRBV10-3, the J call TRBJ1-3; D remains ambiguous. Germline V lookup: CDR1 ENHRY, CDR2 SYGVKD. Trimming left V 4 bases short and J 2 bases short, with 9 bases between. CDR3 size: 14 residues. CDR3 sequence (DNA): TGTGCCATCAGTGGACATCTGACTGGAAACACCATATATTTT. It yields the protein CAISGHLTGNTIYF.

The J gene is TRBJ1-2, the V gene TRBV30, with D perhaps matching TRBD1 (5 bases). The CDR3 covers 14 residues. The germline V gene has CDR1 GTSNPN and CDR2 SVGIG (reference sequence). Trimming took off 0 bases at V and 3 bases at J, with 11 bases between the two ends. DNA of the CDR3: TGTGCCTGGAGTGTTGGGGGAGGCGACTATGGCTACACCTTC. Its translation is CAWSVGGGDYGYTF.

The chain has TRBV9 and TRBJ2-1, with 10 bases fitting TRBD1. Trimming took 3 bases from V and 5 from J; bases not matched to a gene: 5. Germline values: CDR1 SGDLS, CDR2 YYNGEE. This CDR3 spans 15 amino acids. CDR3 coding DNA: TGTGCCAGCAGCGAGGACAGGGGGGCCCACAATGAGCAGTTCTTC. It yields the protein CASSEDRGAHNEQFF. Full variable domain (remainder filled in from reference TRBV9 and TRBJ2-1): DSGVTQTPKHLITATGQRVTLRCSPRSGDLSVYWYQQSLDQGLQFLIQYYNGEERAKGNILERFSAQQFPDLHSELNLSSLELGDSALYFCASSEDRGAHNEQFFGPGTRLTVL.

The V call is TRBV4-1, the J call TRBJ1-6; unclear D gene. Germline lookup yields CDR1 MGHRA and CDR2 YSYEKL. Trimming cost V 1 base and J 7 bases, with 8 bases left between them. The CDR3 is made up of 14 amino acids. The CDR3 reads CASSQGRGNSPLHF. In DNA form, the CDR3 reads TGCGCCAGCAGCCAAGGACGGGGAAATTCACCCCTCCACTTT.

The chain is built from TRBV13 and TRBJ2-2; weak D call: TRBD2 (6 bases). Germline CDR1 and CDR2: PRHDT and FYEKMQ (reference sequence). The CDR3 spans 13 residues. Trimming removed 8 bases from V and 7 bases from J, with 14 bases in between. The CDR3 loop is CASGGASRGELFF. CDR3 in DNA: TGTGCCAGCGGCGGGGCGTCTCGCGGGGAGCTGTTTTTT.

The table lists this clonotype with a few counts. CDR3 amino acids: CAISEFAGPDTEAFF. DNA of the CDR3: TGTGCCATCAGTGAGTTCGCAGGGCCCGACACTGAAGCTTTCTTT. This sequence joins TRBV10-3 and TRBJ1-1; possible D gene TRBD1, 5 bases. The CDR3 has 15 amino acids. CDR1 ENHRY and CDR2 SYGVKD come from the germline V gene. Trimming took 1 base from V and 3 from J, leaving 12 bases between them.

This rearrangement joins TRBV20-1 to TRBJ2-5; 10 nucleotides agree with TRBD2. The ends lost 3 bases at V and 0 bases at J; junction bases unmatched: 10. CDR3 length equals 17 residues. In germline, CDR1 is DFQATT, CDR2 SNEGSKA (reference sequence). DNA for the CDR3: TGCAGTGCTAGCGCCTTGGATAGCGGGAGGTACCAAGAGACCCAGTACTTC. Translated, it gives CSASALDSGRYQETQYF.

V is TRBV9 and J is TRBJ2-2; 11 bases are shared with TRBD2. The CDR3 runs 20 residues. The germline gives CDR1 SGDLS, CDR2 YYNGEE. Trimming at V came to 2 bases and at J to 6 bases, leaving 18 bases not matched to a gene. CDR3 sequence: CASSVSGLAGGFIEAGELFF. The CDR3 DNA reads TGTGCCAGCAGCGTCAGCGGGCTAGCGGGAGGATTTATCGAGGCCGGGGAGCTGTTTTTT.

This clonotype was counted a few times. V gene TRBV7-6 combines with J gene TRBJ1-1, with 11 bases aligning to TRBD1. Trimming took 4 bases from V and 0 from J; bases not matched to a gene: 4. The CDR3 has 16 residues. Per germline, CDR1 SGHVS and CDR2 FNYEAQ. CDR3 protein: CASSSGQGAMNTEAFF. The CDR3 bases are TGTGCCAGCAGCTCAGGACAGGGGGCAATGAACACTGAAGCTTTCTTT.

In this sample, this clonotype turned up many times. This chain links TRBV29-1 with TRBJ2-1; 7 bases agree with TRBD2. The CDR3 is 12 amino acids. Germline V gene data show CDR1 as SQVTM and CDR2 as ANQGSEA. Trimming at V came to 2 bases and at J to 9 bases, leaving 4 bases not matched to a gene. CDR3 DNA: TGCAGCGTTGAATCTGGGGGGGGTGAGCAGTTCTTC. Translating it yields CSVESGGGEQFF.

This clonotype occurred a few times. The chain uses TRBV12-3 or TRBV12-4 and TRBJ2-1, with D tentatively TRBD2 (6 bases). There are 16 residues in the CDR3. V was cut by 3 bases and J by 0 bases, with 12 bases left in between. The CDR3 spells CASSLFTSNSYNEQFF. The CDR3 DNA reads as TGTGCCAGCAGTTTGTTTACTAGCAACTCCTACAATGAGCAGTTCTTC.

V is TRBV10-3 and J is TRBJ1-5; 9 nucleotides agree with TRBD1. Germline lookup yields CDR1 ENHRY and CDR2 SYGVKD. The CDR3 spans 14 residues. The ends lost 4 bases at V and 6 bases at J; junction bases unmatched: 4. The DNA for the CDR3 is TGTGCCATCAGTGGTGGGACAGGGAGTCAGCCCCAGCATTTT. It specifies CAISGGTGSQPQHF.

This clonotype was recorded many times. The chain combines TRBV7-9 with TRBJ1-1, with a possible D match to TRBD1 (6 bases). The CDR3 runs 15 residues. V was shortened by 1 base and J by 0 bases, with 9 bases between the two germline ends. The germline CDR1 and CDR2 sequences are SEHNR and FQNEAQ (reference sequence). CDR3 protein: CASSLGTGMNTEAFF. The DNA of the CDR3 is TGTGCCAGCAGCTTAGGTACAGGGATGAACACTGAAGCTTTCTTT.

This clonotype has a count of ten or more. The rearrangement uses TRBV12-3 or TRBV12-4 and TRBJ1-1; 7 bases align to TRBD1. The CDR3 consists of 15 residues. The ends lost 4 bases at V and 1 base at J; junction bases unmatched: 6. This CDR3 reads CASSWGRQGNTEAFF. CDR3 sequence (DNA): TGTGCCAGCAGTTGGGGCCGACAGGGGAACACTGAAGCTTTCTTT.

This clonotype was counted a few times. The V and J genes are TRBV15 and TRBJ2-3, with D maybe TRBD2 (5 bases). The germline V gene has CDR1 LNHNV and CDR2 YYDKDF (reference sequence). The length of the CDR3 is 15 residues. The V and J ends lost 5 bases and 0 bases respectively, with 12 bases between them. The CDR3 nucleotides are TGTGCCACCAGCGGAACCCGGACTAGCACAGATACGCAGTATTTT. It is translated as CATSGTRTSTDTQYF.

The chain carries TRBV27 and TRBJ2-7; D unclear. Trimming cost V 8 bases and J 2 bases, with 13 bases left between them. CDR1 is MNHEY, CDR2 SMNVEV, per germline (reference sequence). The CDR3 has 13 residues. This chain's CDR3 is CASRLAPTYEQYF. The CDR3 DNA follows: TGTGCCAGCCGACTTGCCCCCACCTACGAGCAGTACTTC.

Many counts were recorded for this clonotype. This rearrangement joins TRBV7-8 to TRBJ1-2, with D unresolved. Germline-derived CDR1 and CDR2 are SGHVS and FQNEAQ. V was clipped by 0 bases and J by 4 bases, with 15 bases between them. The length of the CDR3 is 16 residues. CDR3 sequence (DNA): TGTGCCAGCAGCTTAGCCCCAGTGCCAGACGGCTATGGCTACACCTTC. It encodes CASSLAPVPDGYGYTF.

This clonotype has more than one count but fewer than ten. The chain has TRBV11-1 and TRBJ2-3, with 15 bases that match TRBD2. V was pared by 4 bases and J by 2 bases, with 10 bases of the junction left unmatched. From germline, CDR1 is SGHAT and CDR2 FQDESV (reference sequence). This CDR3 comprises 19 residues. Written as DNA, the CDR3 is TGTGCCAGCAGCTCGGGACTAGCGGGGGGCCTGCCCTACACAGATACGCAGTATTTT. This codes for CASSSGLAGGLPYTDTQYF. Based on the CDR3 plus reference TRBV11-1 and TRBJ2-3, the full variable domain is EAEVAQSPRYKITEKSQAVAFWCDPISGHATLYWYRQILGQGPELLVQFQDESVVDDSQLPKDRFSAERLKGVDSTLKIQPAELGDSAMYLCASSSGLAGGLPYTDTQYFGPGTRLTVL.

This clonotype was counted between two and nine times. The V call is TRBV7-9, the J call TRBJ2-1; weak D call: TRBD2 (5 bases). The CDR3 runs 16 residues. V was pared by 3 bases and J by 5 bases, with 17 bases between. Per the germline V gene, CDR1 is SEHNR and CDR2 is FQNEAQ (reference sequence). CDR3 sequence: CASSFRPRGMDNEQFF. The CDR3 coding sequence is TGTGCCAGCAGCTTTAGGCCTAGAGGGATGGACAATGAGCAGTTCTTC.

This clonotype was counted between two and nine times. The chain recombines TRBV19 with TRBJ2-2, with 11 bases matching TRBD1. V was pared by 3 bases and J by 5 bases, with 2 bases of the junction left unmatched. CDR1 is LNHDA, CDR2 SQIVND, per germline (reference sequence). The CDR3 spans 15 residues. In nucleotides, the CDR3 is TGTGCCAGTAGTATCGGGACAGGGGGAACCGGGGAGCTGTTTTTT. It codes for CASSIGTGGTGELFF.

V and J are TRBV11-2 and TRBJ2-1, with 9 bases matching TRBD2. The germline CDR1 and CDR2 sequences are SGHAT and FQNNGV. V dropped 1 base and J dropped 8; count of bases not matched to a gene: 6. The CDR3 loop spans 15 amino acids. The CDR3 DNA is TGTGCCAGCAGCTTAGGACTAGCGGACTGGCATGAGCAGTTCTTC. Its protein is CASSLGLADWHEQFF.

This clonotype was found a few times. V and J are TRBV20-1 and TRBJ2-2, with a tentative D call TRBD1 (6 bases). The CDR3 is made up of 14 amino acids. V was clipped by 3 bases and J by 3 bases, with 11 bases between them. Germline assignment: CDR1 DFQATT and CDR2 SNEGSKA (reference sequence). CDR3 in amino acids: CSARDRDYTGELFF. In nucleotides, the CDR3 is TGCAGTGCTAGGGACAGAGACTACACCGGGGAGCTGTTTTTT.

This clonotype has a count of ten or more. The V call is TRBV27, the J call TRBJ2-1, with TRBD2 matching over 7 bases. This CDR3 has 14 amino acids. CDR1 is MNHEY and CDR2 is SMNVEV in the germline V gene (reference sequence). V lost 5 bases and J lost 3; bases outside the gene matches: 4. The chain's CDR3 is CASSHPSGYNEQFF. In DNA, the CDR3 is TGTGCCAGCAGTCACCCTAGCGGCTACAATGAGCAGTTCTTC.